This TCR beta chain was retrieved from a study of metastatic and nonmetastatic thyroid tumors (dated by TCRdb to the early 2020s). For context, the study as a whole: The researchers compared repertoires between peripheral blood samples and tumor or nodule tissue samples from patients with malignant or benign thyroid disease.

Broad study findings and their caveats: In both blood and tumor samples, TCR beta diversity was reported to be significantly higher in malignant tumors than in benign nodules.

Receptor libraries were prepared by PCR. The sequencer was an Illumina HiSeq 4000. High-throughput sequencing was used to profile the CDR3 region of the TCR beta-chain in every patient. The original pipeline was this. Drawing on CDR3 differences between clinicopathological groups, the researchers built a classifier meant to tell apart patients with distant-metastatic papillary thyroid cancer. Repertoire diversity was assessed with the Shannon index, and tumor-blood repertoire similarity with the Morisita-Horn index. TCRdb trimmed the raw reads at Q25, called clones with MiXCR and kept productive beta chains. The V and J calls reflect TCRdb's pipeline rather than the authors' work. The sample table shows about 39,000 clones, and 19% are seen once. Around 17% of the sample goes to the ten largest clones. As concerns this clone: Its recognized antigen is unknown. No base quality information exists; no much larger clone differs at one position.

No patient had received any treatment before thyroid surgery. Patient clinical samples collected from 2012 to 2018 were retrospectively analysed using T-cell receptor beta sequencing. The CDR3 runs 15 amino acids, cysteine and phenylalanine included. Of all the DNA, just the CDR3 is kept, 45 bases in frame from base 1. Per the germline V gene, MNHNS is the CDR1 and SASEGT is the CDR2. Trimming takes 7 bases from V and 7 bases from J, and the germline ends sit 21 bases apart. The sequencing input was blood. This TCR was recovered from a female donor with papillary thyroid cancer or a benign thyroid nodule (not recorded which). Some clones in this sample may be carry-over from other donors' samples. The receptor chain draws on TRBV6-1 and TRBJ2-3; the D match is possibly TRBD1 or TRBD2, with 6 bases aligned in each. The CDR3 is CASISVWGAEYTQYF. DNA sequence: TGTGCCAGCATCTCCGTTTGGGGGGCGGAATATACGCAGTATTTT.